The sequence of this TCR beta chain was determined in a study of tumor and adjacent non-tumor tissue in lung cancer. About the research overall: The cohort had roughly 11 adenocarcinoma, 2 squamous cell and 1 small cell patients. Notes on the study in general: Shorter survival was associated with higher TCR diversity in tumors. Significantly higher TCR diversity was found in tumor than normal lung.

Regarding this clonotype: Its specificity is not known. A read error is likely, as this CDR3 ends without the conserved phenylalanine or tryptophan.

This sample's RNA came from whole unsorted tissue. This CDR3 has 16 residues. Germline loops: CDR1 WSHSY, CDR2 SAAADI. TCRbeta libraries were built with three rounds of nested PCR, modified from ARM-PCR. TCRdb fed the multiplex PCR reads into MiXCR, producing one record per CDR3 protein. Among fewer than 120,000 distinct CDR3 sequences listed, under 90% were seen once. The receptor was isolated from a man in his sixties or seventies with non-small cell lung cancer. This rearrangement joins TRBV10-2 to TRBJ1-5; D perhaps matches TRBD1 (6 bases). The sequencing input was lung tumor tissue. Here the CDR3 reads CARKTDRRGSNQPQHS. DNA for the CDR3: TGCGCCAGGAAAACCGACAGGCGTGGTAGCAATCAACCCCAGCATTCT.